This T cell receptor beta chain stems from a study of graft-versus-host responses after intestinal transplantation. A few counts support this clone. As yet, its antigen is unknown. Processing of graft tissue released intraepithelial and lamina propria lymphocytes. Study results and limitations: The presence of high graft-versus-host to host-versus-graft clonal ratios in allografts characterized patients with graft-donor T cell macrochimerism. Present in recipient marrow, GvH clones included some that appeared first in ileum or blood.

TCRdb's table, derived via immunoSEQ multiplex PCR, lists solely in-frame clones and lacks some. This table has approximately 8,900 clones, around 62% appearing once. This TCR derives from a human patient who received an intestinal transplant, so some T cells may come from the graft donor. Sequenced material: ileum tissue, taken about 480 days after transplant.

CDR3 amino acids: CASSSRETFDYEQYF. The CDR3 bases are TGTGCCAGCAGCTCCAGGGAAACCTTCGACTACGAGCAGTACTTC. This chain links TRBV5-6 with TRBJ2-7; D is possibly TRBD1 (5 bases). The CDR3 totals 15 residues. Germline CDR1 reads SGHDT; CDR2 reads YYEEEE. Trimming left V 3 bases short and J 3 bases short, with 16 bases between.